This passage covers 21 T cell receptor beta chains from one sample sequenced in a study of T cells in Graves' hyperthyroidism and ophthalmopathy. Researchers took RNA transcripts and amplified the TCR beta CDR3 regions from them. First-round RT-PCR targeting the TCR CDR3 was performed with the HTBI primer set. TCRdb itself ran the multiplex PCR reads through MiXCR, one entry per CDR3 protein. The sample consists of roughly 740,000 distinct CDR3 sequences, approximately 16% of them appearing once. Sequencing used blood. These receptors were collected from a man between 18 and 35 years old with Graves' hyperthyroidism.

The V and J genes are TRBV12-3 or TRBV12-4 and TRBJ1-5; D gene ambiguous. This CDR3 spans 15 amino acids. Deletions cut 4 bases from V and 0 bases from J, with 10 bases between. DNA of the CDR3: TGTGCCAGCAGTTCCCACAGCCCTAGCAATCAGCCCCAGCATTTT. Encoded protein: CASSSHSPSNQPQHF.

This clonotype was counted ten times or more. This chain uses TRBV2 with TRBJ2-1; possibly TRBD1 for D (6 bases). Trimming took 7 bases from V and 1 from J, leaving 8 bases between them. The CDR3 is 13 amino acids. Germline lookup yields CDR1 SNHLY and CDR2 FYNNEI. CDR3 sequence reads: CASNQGSYNEQFF. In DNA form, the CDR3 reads TGTGCCAGCAACCAGGGGTCCTACAATGAGCAGTTCTTC.

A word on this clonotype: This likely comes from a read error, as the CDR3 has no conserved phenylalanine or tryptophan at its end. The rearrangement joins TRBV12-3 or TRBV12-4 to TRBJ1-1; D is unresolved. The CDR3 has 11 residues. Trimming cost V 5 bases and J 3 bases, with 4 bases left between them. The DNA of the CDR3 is TGTGCCAGCAGTCCATACACTGAAGCTTTCTTA. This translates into CASSPYTEAFL.

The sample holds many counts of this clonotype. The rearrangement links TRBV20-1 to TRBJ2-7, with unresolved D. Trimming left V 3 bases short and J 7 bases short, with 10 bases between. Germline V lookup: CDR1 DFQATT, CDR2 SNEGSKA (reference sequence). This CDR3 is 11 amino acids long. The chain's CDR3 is CSARQAWEQYF. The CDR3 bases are TGCAGTGCTAGGCAGGCATGGGAGCAGTACTTC.

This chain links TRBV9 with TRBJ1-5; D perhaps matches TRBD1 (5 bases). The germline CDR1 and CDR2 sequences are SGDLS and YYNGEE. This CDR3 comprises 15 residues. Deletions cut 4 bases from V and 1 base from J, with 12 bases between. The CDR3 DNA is TGTGCCAGCAGCCCAGGGTTGAGGAGCAATCAGCCCCAGCATTTT. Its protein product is CASSPGLRSNQPQHF.

As DNA, the CDR3 is TGTGCCAGCAGCCCCGGCAGGCTTGGCTCTGGGGCCAACGTCCTGACTTTC. Residues: CASSPGRLGSGANVLTF. This chain uses TRBV7-8 with TRBJ2-6; D gene ambiguous. The CDR3 spans 17 residues. V was clipped by 5 bases and J by 0 bases, with 14 bases between them. Germline loops: CDR1 SGHVS, CDR2 FQNEAQ.

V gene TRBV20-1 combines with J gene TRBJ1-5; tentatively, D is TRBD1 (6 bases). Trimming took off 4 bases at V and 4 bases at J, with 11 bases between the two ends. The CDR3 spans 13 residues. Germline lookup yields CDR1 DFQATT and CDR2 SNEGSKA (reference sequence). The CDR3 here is CSATDRQNQPQHF. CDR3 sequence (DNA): TGCAGTGCTACCGACAGGCAGAATCAGCCCCAGCATTTT.

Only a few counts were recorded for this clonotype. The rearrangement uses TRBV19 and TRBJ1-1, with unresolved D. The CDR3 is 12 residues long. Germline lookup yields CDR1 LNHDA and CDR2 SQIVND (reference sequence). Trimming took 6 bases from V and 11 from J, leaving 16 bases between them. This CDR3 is CASRQAPAGAFF. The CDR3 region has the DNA TGTGCCAGTAGGCAGGCCCCGGCTGGGGCTTTCTTT.

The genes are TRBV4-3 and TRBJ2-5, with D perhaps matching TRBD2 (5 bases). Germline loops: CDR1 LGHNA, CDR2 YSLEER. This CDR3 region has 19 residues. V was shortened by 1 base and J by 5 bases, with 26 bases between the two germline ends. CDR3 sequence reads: CASSQVYNREGWGGETQYF. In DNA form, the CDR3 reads TGCGCCAGCAGCCAAGTCTACAACAGAGAGGGATGGGGTGGGGAGACCCAGTACTTC.

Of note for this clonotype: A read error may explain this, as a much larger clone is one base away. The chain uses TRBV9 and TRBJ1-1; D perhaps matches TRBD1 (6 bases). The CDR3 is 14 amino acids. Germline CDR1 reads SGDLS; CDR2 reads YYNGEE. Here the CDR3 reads CASSVTGANTEALF. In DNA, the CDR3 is TGTGCCAGCAGCGTGACAGGCGCGAACACTGAAGCTCTCTTT.

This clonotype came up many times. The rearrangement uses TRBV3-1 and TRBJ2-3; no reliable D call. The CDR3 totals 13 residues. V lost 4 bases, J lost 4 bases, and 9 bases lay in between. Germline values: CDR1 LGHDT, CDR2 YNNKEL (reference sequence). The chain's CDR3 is CASSPLGADTQYF. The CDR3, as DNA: TGTGCCAGCAGCCCCTTGGGCGCAGATACGCAGTATTTT.

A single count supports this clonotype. CDR3 in DNA: TGTGCCAGCAGTGAAATCGGCGAAAACATTCAGTACTTC. Translated, it gives CASSEIGENIQYF. The chain employs TRBV25-1 and TRBJ2-4; no clear D gene. The CDR3 runs 13 residues. Germline CDR1 is MGHDK and CDR2 is SYGVNS. Trimming shortened V by 2 bases and J by 5 bases, and 7 bases separated the two germline ends.

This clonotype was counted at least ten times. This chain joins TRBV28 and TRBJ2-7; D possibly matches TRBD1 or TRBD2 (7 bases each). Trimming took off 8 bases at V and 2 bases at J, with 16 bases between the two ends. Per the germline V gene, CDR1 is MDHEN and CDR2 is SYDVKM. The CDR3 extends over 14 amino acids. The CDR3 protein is CASRSGTDTYEQYF. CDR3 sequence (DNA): TGTGCCAGCCGGAGCGGGACAGATACCTACGAGCAGTACTTC.

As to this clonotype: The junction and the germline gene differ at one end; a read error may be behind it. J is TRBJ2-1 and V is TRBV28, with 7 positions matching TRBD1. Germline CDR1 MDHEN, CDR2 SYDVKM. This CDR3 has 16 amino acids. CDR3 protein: CDSSLSDRSSYSEQFF. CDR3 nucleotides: TGTGACAGCAGTTTGTCGGACAGGAGCTCCTACAGTGAGCAGTTCTTC.

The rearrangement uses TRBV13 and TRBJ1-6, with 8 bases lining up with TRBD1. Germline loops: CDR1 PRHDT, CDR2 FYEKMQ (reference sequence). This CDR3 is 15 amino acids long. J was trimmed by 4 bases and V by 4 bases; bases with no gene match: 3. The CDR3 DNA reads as TGTGCCAGCAGCTCGACAGGGGATTATAATTCACCCCTCCACTTT. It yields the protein CASSSTGDYNSPLHF.

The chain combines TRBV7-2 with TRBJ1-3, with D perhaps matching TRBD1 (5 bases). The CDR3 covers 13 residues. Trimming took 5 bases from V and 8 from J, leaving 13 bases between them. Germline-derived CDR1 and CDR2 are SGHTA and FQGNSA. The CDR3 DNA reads TGTGCCAGCAGCCGGGGACTGAGGGACACCATATATTTT. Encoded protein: CASSRGLRDTIYF.

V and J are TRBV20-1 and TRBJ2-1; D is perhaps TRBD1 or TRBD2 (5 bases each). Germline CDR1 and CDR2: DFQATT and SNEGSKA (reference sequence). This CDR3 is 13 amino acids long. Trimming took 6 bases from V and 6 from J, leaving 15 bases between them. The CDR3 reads CSAPPGTPNEQFF. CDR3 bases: TGCAGTGCGCCCCCCGGGACCCCCAATGAGCAGTTCTTC.

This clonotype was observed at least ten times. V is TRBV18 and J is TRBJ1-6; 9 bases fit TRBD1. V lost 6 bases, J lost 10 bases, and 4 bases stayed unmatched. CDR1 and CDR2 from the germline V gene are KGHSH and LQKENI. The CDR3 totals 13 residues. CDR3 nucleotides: TGTGCCAGCTCGGACAGGGGCGACTCACCCCTCCACTTT. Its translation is CASSDRGDSPLHF.

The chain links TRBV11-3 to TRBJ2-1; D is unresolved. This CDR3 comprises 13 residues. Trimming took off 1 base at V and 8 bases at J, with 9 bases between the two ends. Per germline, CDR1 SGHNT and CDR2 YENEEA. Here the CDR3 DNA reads TGTGCCAGCAGCTTAGTTTCTGAGGATGAGCAGTTCTTC. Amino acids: CASSLVSEDEQFF.

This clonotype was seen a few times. CDR3 sequence (DNA): TGTGCCACCTCTGGTCCTAGCGGGAGTAGGGCTGAGCAGTTCTTC. Translating it yields CATSGPSGSRAEQFF. The V and J genes are TRBV24-1 and TRBJ2-1; TRBD2 matches at 10 bases. Germline V gene data show CDR1 as KGHDR and CDR2 as SFDVKD. Losses at the gene ends were 9 bases for V and 9 bases for J; bases not matched to a gene: 13. The CDR3 consists of 15 residues.

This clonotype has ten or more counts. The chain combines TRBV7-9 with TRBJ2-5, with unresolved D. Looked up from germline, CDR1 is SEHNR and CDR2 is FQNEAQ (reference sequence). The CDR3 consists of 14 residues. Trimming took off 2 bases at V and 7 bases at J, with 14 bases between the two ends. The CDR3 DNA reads TGTGCCAGCAGCTTAAAGGGCAATGCAGGGACCCAGTACTTC. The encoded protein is CASSLKGNAGTQYF.